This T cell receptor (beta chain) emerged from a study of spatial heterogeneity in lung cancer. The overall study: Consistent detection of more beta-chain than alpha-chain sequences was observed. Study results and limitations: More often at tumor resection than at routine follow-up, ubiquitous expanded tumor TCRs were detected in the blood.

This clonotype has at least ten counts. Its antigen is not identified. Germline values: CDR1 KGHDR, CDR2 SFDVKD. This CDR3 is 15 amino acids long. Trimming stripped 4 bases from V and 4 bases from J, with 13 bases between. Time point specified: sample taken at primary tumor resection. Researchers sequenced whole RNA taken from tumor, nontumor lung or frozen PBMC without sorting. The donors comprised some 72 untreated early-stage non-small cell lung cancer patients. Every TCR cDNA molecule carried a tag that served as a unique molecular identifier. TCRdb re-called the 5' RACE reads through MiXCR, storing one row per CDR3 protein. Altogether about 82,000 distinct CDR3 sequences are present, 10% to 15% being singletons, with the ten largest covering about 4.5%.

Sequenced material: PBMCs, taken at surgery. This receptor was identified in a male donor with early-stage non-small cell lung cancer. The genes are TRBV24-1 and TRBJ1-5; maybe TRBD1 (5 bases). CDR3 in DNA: TGTGCCACCAGTGAGAAGGGGAGGAGGAATCAGCCCCAGCATTTT. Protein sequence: CATSEKGRRNQPQHF.